This T cell receptor (beta chain) was sequenced in a study of T cells in Graves' hyperthyroidism and ophthalmopathy. Study background: Peripheral blood draws took place at initial diagnosis, ahead of any treatment. The study's findings and limits: Using 13 V-J features, a model discriminated ophthalmopathy from stable hyperthyroidism. Peripheral blood also featured most of the thyroid clonotypes expanded above 0.001.

This clonotype was counted ten times or more. Its antigen is not known. The diagnostic basis comprised clinical symptoms, serum thyroxine and TRAb, thyroid ultrasound and orbital computed tomography. Germline CDR1 is MNHNS and CDR2 is SASEGT. Trimming removed 3 bases from V and 0 bases from J, with 6 bases in between. This CDR3 is built from 13 residues. Amplification of TCR beta CDR3 regions used RNA as the template. Initially, a first-round RT-PCR of the TCR CDR3 employed the HTBI primer set. TCRdb re-called the multiplex PCR reads with MiXCR, one entry per CDR3 protein. The top ten hold roughly 3% of the sample, which has around 600,000 distinct CDR3 sequences, approximately 15% seen once.

V gene TRBV6-1 combines with J gene TRBJ2-7, with TRBD2 as a possible D gene (5 bases). The sequenced sample was blood. This receptor was identified in a woman aged 40 to 50 with Graves' ophthalmopathy. CDR3 residues: CASSERVSYEQYF. In DNA form, the CDR3 reads TGTGCCAGCAGTGAGCGGGTCTCCTACGAGCAGTACTTC.